This T cell receptor (beta chain) came from a study of OX40 agonist ivuxolimab in advanced cancers. Background for the entire study: Ivuxolimab, which targeted the costimulatory receptor OX40 (CD134), was an agonistic, fully human IgG2 monoclonal antibody. Of the 50 to 55 patients in dose escalation, approximately 20 had hepatocellular carcinoma, around 15 had melanoma, 9 had renal cell carcinoma and 9 had head and neck cancer. Intravenous ivuxolimab was administered to patients every 2 weeks at six dose levels: 0.01, 0.1, 0.3, 1.5, 3 and 10 mg/kg. The paper describes the monotherapy dose-escalation part (N of about 47 patients) of the phase I trial of ivuxolimab. In the dose-escalation cohort, more than 80% of patients were male, and the mean age was 60 years with a range of roughly 23 to 79. Peripheral TCRbeta sequencing aimed to test whether ivuxolimab altered TCR sequence diversity and caused clonal T-cell expansion. Three dose-escalation patients achieved partial responses, one with hepatocellular carcinoma and two with cutaneous melanoma. Prior anti-PD-1, anti-PD-L1 or anti-CTLA-4 therapy was permitted, and less than 45% of dose-escalation patients had received checkpoint inhibitors. Overall study outcomes, separate from this receptor: In partial responders in the 0.1-3.0 mg/kg groups, normalized peripheral clonal expansion was found to be among the lowest, especially among CD8+ T cells. At doses of 0.1 to 3.0 mg/kg, clonal expansion of both CD4+ and CD8+ T cells in blood was seen between baseline and week 6. Low levels of normalized T-cell clonal expansion were also seen in some nonresponding patients. Antigen specificity was not determined for the clonally expanded peripheral T cells. After ivuxolimab, CD8+ T cells had more expanded clones than CD4+ T cells on average.

CDR1 and CDR2 were assigned from the germline V gene as SNHLY and FYNNEI. Measured from the cysteine to the phenylalanine, the CDR3 is 14 residues long. Only the CDR3 portion is preserved as DNA: 42 bases, with reading frame beginning at the first base. V sheds 1 base and J sheds 3 bases, leaving 8 bases between their ends. The table lists this clone with a few counts. Its antigen is still unknown. Nothing much larger sits one base from this clone, and base qualities are not available. Other nucleotide sequences in the sample specify the same CDR3. Genomic DNA was extracted from sorted cells for sequencing of the TCRbeta CDR3 region. The immunoSEQ Assay was used to sequence the TCRbeta CDR3 regions. TCRdb's version of the immuneACCESS table is confined to in-frame rearrangements and falls short of the full clone set. An unresolved V gene accounts for under half of the shortfall where checked; the remainder is of unknown origin. The table for this sample lists 80,000 to 95,000 clones; 80% to 90% of them were counted only once. The top ten clonotypes cover roughly 2.1% of the sample.

The trial excluded patients who had a history of autoimmune disease or who were on systemic immunosuppression. Peripheral blood for TCR sequencing was collected from all dose cohorts at baseline, on cycle 4 day 1, and on cycle 7 day 1. The samples were taken from a phase I, first-in-human, multicenter, open-label dose-escalation trial of ivuxolimab. Adults with locally advanced or metastatic head and neck squamous cell, hepatocellular, melanoma or renal cell carcinoma were enrolled in the trial. CD4+ and CD8+ T cells were sorted separately from peripheral blood before TCR sequencing. The receptor comes from an adult with an advanced solid tumor such as melanoma, head and neck, liver or kidney cancer. The V gene is TRBV2 and the J gene is TRBJ2-3; TRBD1 is a weak D gene call, 6 bases matching. The sequences come from CD4+ or CD8+ T cells sorted from blood, collected in a trial of the OX40 agonist ivuxolimab. The CDR3 reads as follows: CASSEDRGTDTQYF. The bases are TGTGCCAGCAGTGAAGATAGGGGGACAGATACGCAGTATTTT. With the portions outside the CDR3 filled from the reference TRBV2 and TRBJ2-3 genes, the complete variable region becomes EPEVTQTPSHQVTQMGQEVILRCVPISNHLYFYWYRQILGQKVEFLVSFYNNEISEKSEIFDDQFSVERPDGSNFTLKIRSTKLEDSAMYFCASSEDRGTDTQYFGPGTRLTVL.